This T cell receptor beta chain was identified in a study of CD8 T cells in Susac syndrome. Notes on the study in general: That the number of individuals in its TCR sequencing and HLA analysis was relatively small was acknowledged by the study.

V was cut by 4 bases and J by 0 bases, with 8 bases left in between. The CDR3 extends over 14 amino acids. The germline V gene has CDR1 SEHNR and CDR2 FQNEAQ (reference sequence). In this sample, this clonotype turned up a few times. Its cognate antigen is unknown. TCR beta sequencing covered blood CD8+ and CD4+ T cells. It was negative isolation that provided the CD8+ and CD4+ T cells, whereas TEMRA cells were enriched by FACS. RNA amounts of about 0.5 to 1 ug underwent reverse transcription with random hexamers. The amplification used immunoSEQ multiplex PCR on TCR beta CDR3; it spanned 54 Vbeta and 13 Jbeta. TCRdb re-analysed the immunoSEQ multiplex PCR reads in MiXCR, keeping a single row per CDR3 protein. The profile shows hundreds of thousands of distinct CDR3 sequences, 89% of them singletons.

The rearrangement uses TRBV7-9 and TRBJ2-3; D is unresolved. The TCR originated in a human donor with multiple sclerosis. The sample consisted of CD8+ T cells from PBMCs. CDR3 loop: CASSSSASTDTQYF. CDR3 coding DNA: TGTGCCAGCAGCTCGTCGGCCAGCACAGATACGCAGTATTTT.